This paragraph covers one T cell receptor (beta chain) sequence. The antigen is unknown. Expressed TCRB transcripts were sequenced, since all the RNA that had been isolated was reverse transcribed. Profiled with immunoSEQ multiplex PCR; TCRdb holds only in-frame clones, not every one. Of about 160,000 clones in the sample, approximately 8.1% were seen once. The CDR3 extends over 15 amino acids. CDR1 SGDLS and CDR2 YYNGEE come from the germline V gene. Trimming removed 3 bases from V and 5 bases from J; junction bases left unmatched: 9. These data belong to a study of beta chain features in type 1 diabetes. Researchers reported sorting CD4+ naive, central memory, regulatory and stem cell-like memory cells via CD45RO/CCR7/CD25/CD127/CD95/CD27. Purities over 98% were achieved in all sorted populations. Study-wide results and limits: TCRB CDR3s from Type 1 diabetes patients were moderately but significantly shorter in all four CD4+ subsets. VDJ junctions from type 1 diabetes patients carried fewer insertions and larger deletions.

The sequenced sample was central memory CD4+ T cells from blood. The chain combines TRBV9 with TRBJ1-1; the match to TRBD1 covers 8 bases. The receptor was isolated from a man aged 18 to 30 with type 1 diabetes. CDR3 nucleotide sequence: TGTGCCAGCAGCGGCGTGGCAGGGGGCCCAACTGAAGCTTTCTTT. This sequence encodes CASSGVAGGPTEAFF.